This record looks at one T cell receptor (beta chain) sequence and its context. This entry is derived from a study of control samples from healthy donors and cancer patients. This table comes from immunoSEQ multiplex PCR, and its TCRdb copy is limited to in-frame clones, with some not included. The sample contains roughly 170,000 clones, around 94% of which appear only once. The sample taken for sequencing was blood. The sequence was collected from a woman under 30 in good health.

The CDR3 bases are TGTGCCAGCAGCCTAGGAGGGGGGGTGACTAGCTCAAGAGAGACCCAGTACTTC. Its protein product is CASSLGGGVTSSRETQYF. The chain employs TRBV11-2 and TRBJ2-5, with D perhaps TRBD2 (7 bases). The CDR3 totals 18 residues. The germline V and J ends were trimmed by 5 bases and 4 bases, with 26 bases remaining between them. Germline values: CDR1 SGHAT, CDR2 FQNNGV. Filled out from reference TRBV11-2 and TRBJ2-5, the complete variable domain reads EAGVAQSPRYKIIEKRQSVAFWCNPISGHATLYWYQQILGQGPKLLIQFQNNGVVDDSQLPKDRFSAERLKGVDSTLKIQPAKLEDSAVYLCASSLGGGVTSSRETQYFGPGTRLLVL.